The clone carrying this TCR beta chain was detected once. These data come from a study of cytomegalovirus exposure and HLA in healthy donors. Study context: Earlier work reported 100 million or so unique TCR beta sequences from about 179 million T cells.

Use of 60 Vbeta and 13 Jbeta primers characterized the PCR. Clones were read by immunoSEQ multiplex PCR, and TCRdb kept only the in-frame ones, dropping some. The sample consists of about 130,000 clones, approximately 79% of them appearing once. This sequence originates from a male donor in good health and CMV-seronegative. Input material: PBMCs.

CDR3 sequence (DNA): TGTGCCAGCAGCTTAGTTAGCCACACAGATACGCAGTATTTT. This encodes CASSLVSHTDTQYF. The rearrangement uses TRBV11-3 and TRBJ2-3; D remains unclear. V was clipped by 1 base and J by 2 bases, with 7 bases between them. This CDR3 comprises 14 residues. CDR1 is SGHNT and CDR2 is YENEEA in the germline V gene.